Listed below are T cell receptor beta chains from one sample, sequenced in a study of beta chain features in type 1 diabetes. The protocol was immunoSEQ multiplex PCR, while the TCRdb copy is restricted to in-frame clones and leaves out a portion. The table includes a few hundred thousand clones, approximately 20% detected once. The sequencing sample was made of naive CD4+ T cells from blood. The receptor source for this set is a woman aged 40 to 50 with type 1 diabetes. Both conserved end residues are part of each CDR3. The D gene is left open where the match is weak. Expanded clones are given a class, and other clones once, few, many or no size at all.

j_gene: TRBJ2-7; d_gene: NA; v_gene: TRBV7-2; abundance: few; CDR3nt: TGTGCCAGCAGCGCAGGCGTAGACGAGCAGTACTTC; CDR3aa: CASSAGVDEQYF
j_gene: TRBJ1-1; d_gene: NA; v_gene: TRBV4-3; abundance: NA; CDR3nt: TGCGCCAGCAGCAACCAGGGGCTCTGGGACACTGAAGCTTTCTTT; CDR3aa: CASSNQGLWDTEAFF
j_gene: TRBJ2-7; d_gene: NA; v_gene: TRBV5-1; abundance: NA; CDR3nt: TGCGCCAGCAGCTTGGCCGAGTCAGGGGACGAGCAGTACTTC; CDR3aa: CASSLAESGDEQYF
j_gene: TRBJ2-5; d_gene: NA; v_gene: TRBV28; abundance: few; CDR3nt: TGTGCCAGCAGTTTAAGGGGCCCGTTCCAAGAGACCCAGTACTTC; CDR3aa: CASSLRGPFQETQYF
j_gene: TRBJ2-6; d_gene: TRBD1; v_gene: TRBV7-9; abundance: NA; CDR3nt: TGTGCCAGCAGCCTCAATCTCGGACAGGGTAGTTCTGGGGCCAACGTCCTGACTTTC; CDR3aa: CASSLNLGQGSSGANVLTF
j_gene: TRBJ1-3; d_gene: NA; v_gene: TRBV30; abundance: NA; CDR3nt: TGTGCCTGGAGCTACGGGGAGGCCGCTGGAAACACCATATATTTT; CDR3aa: CAWSYGEAAGNTIYF
j_gene: TRBJ1-5; d_gene: NA; v_gene: TRBV9; abundance: NA; CDR3nt: TGTGCCAGCAGCGTGGGGCAGTCGAATCAGCCCCAGCATTTT; CDR3aa: CASSVGQSNQPQHF
j_gene: TRBJ2-7; d_gene: TRBD1; v_gene: TRBV27; abundance: NA; CDR3nt: TGTGCCAGCATTGGGACAGGGGGTTACGAGCAGTACTTC; CDR3aa: CASIGTGGYEQYF
j_gene: TRBJ2-5; d_gene: TRBD1; v_gene: TRBV28; abundance: NA; CDR3nt: TGTGCCAGCAGCCTGAAACAGGGGGCAGAGACCCAGTACTTC; CDR3aa: CASSLKQGAETQYF
j_gene: TRBJ1-1; d_gene: TRBD1; v_gene: TRBV9; abundance: NA; CDR3nt: TGTGCCAGCAGCTACGGACAGGGTGACACTGAAGCTTTCTTT; CDR3aa: CASSYGQGDTEAFF
j_gene: TRBJ2-5; d_gene: TRBD1; v_gene: TRBV15; abundance: NA; CDR3nt: TGTGCCACCAGCACCGGGGACAGGGGTCACCAAGAGACCCAGTACTTC; CDR3aa: CATSTGDRGHQETQYF
j_gene: TRBJ2-5; d_gene: TRBD1; v_gene: TRBV5-4; abundance: NA; CDR3nt: TGTGCCAGCAGCTTGGACAGGGGCGTACAAGAGACCCAGTACTTC; CDR3aa: CASSLDRGVQETQYF
j_gene: TRBJ2-3; d_gene: NA; v_gene: TRBV7-3; abundance: NA; CDR3nt: TGTGCCAGCAGCGAACGGCGCGGGGGCACAGATACGCAGTATTTT; CDR3aa: CASSERRGGTDTQYF
j_gene: TRBJ1-6; d_gene: NA; v_gene: TRBV5-5; abundance: few; CDR3nt: TGTGCCAGCAGCCACGCCGGGTCCACAAATTCACCCCTCCACTTT; CDR3aa: CASSHAGSTNSPLHF
j_gene: TRBJ2-1; d_gene: TRBD1; v_gene: TRBV28; abundance: NA; CDR3nt: TGTGCCAGCGAGGGGGCCTACTACAATGAGCAGTTCTTC; CDR3aa: CASEGAYYNEQFF
j_gene: TRBJ2-3; d_gene: NA; v_gene: TRBV9; abundance: few; CDR3nt: TGTGCCAGCAGCGTAGAGCAGGGCGGAACAGATACGCAGTATTTT; CDR3aa: CASSVEQGGTDTQYF
j_gene: TRBJ2-5; d_gene: NA; v_gene: TRBV14; abundance: NA; CDR3nt: TGTGCCAGCAGCCATAGGCGGCCCGCGAGCCCCCAGTACTTC; CDR3aa: CASSHRRPASPQYF
j_gene: TRBJ2-1; d_gene: NA; v_gene: TRBV5-4; abundance: NA; CDR3nt: TGTGCCAGCAGCTTGGGGTCTGGCGGAAACTACAATGAGCAGTTCTTC; CDR3aa: CASSLGSGGNYNEQFF
j_gene: TRBJ2-5; d_gene: TRBD1; v_gene: TRBV2; abundance: NA; CDR3nt: TGTGCCAGCAGTGAAAGGGGACAGAGCCAAGAGACCCAGTACTTC; CDR3aa: CASSERGQSQETQYF
j_gene: TRBJ1-1; d_gene: NA; v_gene: TRBV2; abundance: NA; CDR3nt: TGTGCCAGCAGTTCGGAATCAGGTAACACTGAAGCTTTCTTT; CDR3aa: CASSSESGNTEAFF
j_gene: TRBJ1-2; d_gene: NA; v_gene: TRBV29-1; abundance: few; CDR3nt: TGCAGCGTGCGGGGGGGCAGGGTTGGCTATGGCTACACCTTC; CDR3aa: CSVRGGRVGYGYTF
j_gene: TRBJ2-3; d_gene: NA; v_gene: TRBV9; abundance: NA; CDR3nt: TGTGCCAGCAGCGTAGAAGCGGGCACAGATACGCAGTATTTT; CDR3aa: CASSVEAGTDTQYF
j_gene: TRBJ2-5; d_gene: NA; v_gene: TRBV15; abundance: NA; CDR3nt: TGTGCCACCAGCAGAGATCATGCGGAGGGGACCGAGGCCCAGTACTTC; CDR3aa: CATSRDHAEGTEAQYF